This TCR beta chain comes out of a study of blood T cell repertoires in COVID-19. Across the study: Sites across the United States, Italy and Spain contributed samples from acute and convalescent COVID-19.

How the authors handled the data: Amplification with reference gene primers provided the estimates of nucleated cell counts. Clones were sequenced by immunoSEQ multiplex PCR, and TCRdb holds only the in-frame ones, with some missing. The V and J calls and the clone size are those of that table, but D and trimming were determined from the DNA. In the table there are just over 250,000 clones, 87% of which are singletons. The CDR3 totals 15 residues. Trimming removed 0 bases from V and 9 bases from J, with 16 bases in between. Germline-derived CDR1 and CDR2 are SGHRS and YFSETQ. This clone has only a few counts.

Sequenced input: peripheral blood. This receptor was taken from a woman aged 45-65 years with acute or convalescent COVID-19. The chain employs TRBV5-1 and TRBJ2-1; a weak D match, TRBD2 (6 bases). Here the CDR3 reads CASSLVSALGGEQFF. The CDR3 DNA reads TGCGCCAGCAGCTTGGTAAGCGCCCTCGGGGGTGAGCAGTTCTTC.